This passage covers 4 T cell receptor beta chains from one sample sequenced in a study of T cells after yellow fever vaccination. Using its own MiXCR run on the 5' RACE reads, TCRdb lists one record per CDR3 protein. Among approximately 450,000 distinct CDR3 sequences listed, about 17% were seen once. This specimen consisted of PBMCs, obtained before the yellow fever booster vaccination. Source of these receptors: a man in his late teens or twenties who received the YFV17D yellow fever vaccine.

This chain joins TRBV2 and TRBJ2-7; perhaps TRBD1 as D (5 bases). The germline V and J ends were trimmed by 6 bases and 3 bases, with 15 bases remaining between them. In germline, CDR1 is SNHLY, CDR2 FYNNEI. The CDR3 covers 14 residues. CDR3 sequence reads: CASSHGLGHYEQYF. CDR3 DNA: TGTGCCAGCAGCCACGGGCTAGGACACTACGAGCAGTACTTC.

This clonotype was seen a handful of times. The V and J genes are TRBV12-3 or TRBV12-4 and TRBJ2-3; 8 bases are shared with TRBD1. The ends lost 6 bases at V and 4 bases at J; junction bases unmatched: 6. CDR3 length: 14 amino acids. This chain's CDR3 is CASSDRQGSDTQYF. CDR3 bases: TGTGCCAGCAGCGATCGACAGGGGTCAGATACGCAGTATTTT.

The chain couples TRBV10-2 to TRBJ1-5; no clear D. This CDR3 is 14 amino acids long. V was cut by 4 bases and J by 4 bases, with 11 bases left in between. The germline gives CDR1 WSHSY, CDR2 SAAADI. CDR3 loop: CASSAGPNNQPQHF. The CDR3 region has the DNA TGCGCCAGCAGTGCCGGGCCGAATAATCAGCCCCAGCATTTT.

The chain recombines TRBV2 with TRBJ2-2; D gene uncertain. The V gene's germline CDR1 is SNHLY and CDR2 FYNNEI. The CDR3 contains 12 residues. V lost 6 bases, J lost 3 bases, and 5 bases lay in between. The DNA of the CDR3 is TGTGCCAGCAGGCTTGACACCGGGGAGCTGTTTTTT. As protein: CASRLDTGELFF. Based on the CDR3 plus reference TRBV2 and TRBJ2-2, the full variable domain is EPEVTQTPSHQVTQMGQEVILRCVPISNHLYFYWYRQILGQKVEFLVSFYNNEISEKSEIFDDQFSVERPDGSNFTLKIRSTKLEDSAMYFCASRLDTGELFFGEGSRLTVL.